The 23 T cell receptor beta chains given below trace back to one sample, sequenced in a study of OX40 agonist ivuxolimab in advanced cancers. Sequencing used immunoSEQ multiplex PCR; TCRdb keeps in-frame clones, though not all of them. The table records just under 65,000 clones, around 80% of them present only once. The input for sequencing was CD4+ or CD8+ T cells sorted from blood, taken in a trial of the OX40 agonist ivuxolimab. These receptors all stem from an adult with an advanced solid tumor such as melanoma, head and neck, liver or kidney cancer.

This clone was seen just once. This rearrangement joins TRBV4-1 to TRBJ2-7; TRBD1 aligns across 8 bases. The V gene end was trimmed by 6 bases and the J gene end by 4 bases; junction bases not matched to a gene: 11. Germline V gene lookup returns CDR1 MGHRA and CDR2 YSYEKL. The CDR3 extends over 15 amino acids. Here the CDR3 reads CASSSTGDRRYEQYF. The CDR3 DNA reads TGCGCCAGCAGTTCGACAGGGGATCGGAGATACGAGCAGTACTTC.

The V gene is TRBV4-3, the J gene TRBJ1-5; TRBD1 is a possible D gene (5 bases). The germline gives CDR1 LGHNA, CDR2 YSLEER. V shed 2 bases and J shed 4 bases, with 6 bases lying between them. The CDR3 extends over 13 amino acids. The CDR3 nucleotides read TGCGCCAGCAGCCAACAGGGTAATCAGCCCCAGCATTTT. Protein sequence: CASSQQGNQPQHF.

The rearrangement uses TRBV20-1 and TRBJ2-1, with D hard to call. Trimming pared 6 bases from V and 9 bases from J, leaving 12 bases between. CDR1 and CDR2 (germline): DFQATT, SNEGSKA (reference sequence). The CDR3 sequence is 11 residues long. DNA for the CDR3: TGCAGTGCCAATAGGTATCTTGAGCAGTTCTTC. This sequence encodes CSANRYLEQFF.

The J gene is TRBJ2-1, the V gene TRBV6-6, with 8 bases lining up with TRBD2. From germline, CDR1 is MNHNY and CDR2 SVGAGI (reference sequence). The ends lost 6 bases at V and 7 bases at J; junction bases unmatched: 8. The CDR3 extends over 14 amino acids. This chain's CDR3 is CASRTGGPENEQFF. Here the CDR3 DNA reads TGTGCCAGCAGAACGGGGGGGCCTGAGAATGAGCAGTTCTTC.

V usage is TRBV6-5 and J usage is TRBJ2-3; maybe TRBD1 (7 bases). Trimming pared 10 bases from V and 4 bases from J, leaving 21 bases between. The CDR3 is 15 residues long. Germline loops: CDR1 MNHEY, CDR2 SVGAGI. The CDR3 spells CATRGLRGKSDTQYF. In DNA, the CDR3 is TGTGCCACCCGGGGGCTCAGGGGGAAGTCAGATACGCAGTATTTT.

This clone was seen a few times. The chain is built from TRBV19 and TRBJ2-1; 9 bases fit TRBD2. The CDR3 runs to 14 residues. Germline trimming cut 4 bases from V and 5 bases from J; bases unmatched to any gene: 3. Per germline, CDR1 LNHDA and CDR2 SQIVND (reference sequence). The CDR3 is CASSKAGGNNEQFF. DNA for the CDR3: TGTGCCAGTAGTAAGGCGGGAGGGAACAATGAGCAGTTCTTC.

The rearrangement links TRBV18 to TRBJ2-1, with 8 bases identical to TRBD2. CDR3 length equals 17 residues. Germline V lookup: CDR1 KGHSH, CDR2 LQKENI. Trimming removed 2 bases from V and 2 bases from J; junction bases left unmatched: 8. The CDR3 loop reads CASSPINGGGTYNEQFF. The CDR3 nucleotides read TGTGCCAGCTCACCAATCAATGGCGGGGGGACCTACAATGAGCAGTTCTTC.

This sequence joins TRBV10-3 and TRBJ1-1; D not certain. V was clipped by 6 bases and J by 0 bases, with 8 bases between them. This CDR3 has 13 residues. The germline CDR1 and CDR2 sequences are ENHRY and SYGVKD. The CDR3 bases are TGTGCCATCAGGGAAGCCGTGAACACTGAAGCTTTCTTT. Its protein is CAIREAVNTEAFF.

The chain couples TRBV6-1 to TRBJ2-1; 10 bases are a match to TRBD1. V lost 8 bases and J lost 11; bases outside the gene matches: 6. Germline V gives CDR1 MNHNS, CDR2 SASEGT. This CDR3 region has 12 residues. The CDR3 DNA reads TGTGCCAGCGAACCGGGACAGGGGAAGCAGTTCTTC. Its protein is CASEPGQGKQFF.

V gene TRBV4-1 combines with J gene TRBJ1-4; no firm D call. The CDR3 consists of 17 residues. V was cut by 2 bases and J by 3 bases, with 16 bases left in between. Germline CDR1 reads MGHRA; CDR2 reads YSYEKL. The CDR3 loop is CASSQSNSGLANEKLFF. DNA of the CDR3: TGCGCCAGCAGCCAATCCAACTCCGGACTTGCTAATGAAAAACTGTTTTTT.

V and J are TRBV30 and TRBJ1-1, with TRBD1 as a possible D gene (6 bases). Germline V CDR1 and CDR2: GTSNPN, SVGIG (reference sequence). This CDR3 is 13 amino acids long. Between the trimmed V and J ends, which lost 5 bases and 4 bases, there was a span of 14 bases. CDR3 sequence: CAWSGQYGTEAFF. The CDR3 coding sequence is TGTGCCTGGTCAGGACAGTACGGCACTGAAGCTTTCTTT. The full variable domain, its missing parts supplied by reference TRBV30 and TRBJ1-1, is SQTIHQWPATLVQPVGSPLSLECTVEGTSNPNLYWYRQAAGRGLQLLFYSVGIGQISSEVPQNLSASRPQDRQFILSSKKLLLSDSGFYLCAWSGQYGTEAFFGQGTRLTVV.

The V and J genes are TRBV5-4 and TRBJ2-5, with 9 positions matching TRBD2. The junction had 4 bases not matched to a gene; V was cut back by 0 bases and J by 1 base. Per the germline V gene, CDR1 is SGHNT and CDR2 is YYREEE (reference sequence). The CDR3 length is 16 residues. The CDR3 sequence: CASSLDVTSGQETQYF. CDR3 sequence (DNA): TGTGCCAGCAGCTTGGACGTGACTAGCGGCCAAGAGACCCAGTACTTC.

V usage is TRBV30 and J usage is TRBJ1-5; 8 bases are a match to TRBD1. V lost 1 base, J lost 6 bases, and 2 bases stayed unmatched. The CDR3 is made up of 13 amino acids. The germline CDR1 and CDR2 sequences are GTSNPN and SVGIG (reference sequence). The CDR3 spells CAWSGTGIQPQHF. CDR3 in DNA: TGTGCCTGGAGTGGGACAGGGATTCAGCCCCAGCATTTT.

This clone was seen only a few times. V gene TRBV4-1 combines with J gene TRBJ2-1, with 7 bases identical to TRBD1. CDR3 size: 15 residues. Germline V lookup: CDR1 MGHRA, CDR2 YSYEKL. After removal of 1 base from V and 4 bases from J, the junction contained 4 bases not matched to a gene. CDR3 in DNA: TGCGCCAGCAGCCAAGGACAGGGAAAATACAATGAGCAGTTCTTC. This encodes CASSQGQGKYNEQFF.

Here the CDR3 reads CASSQEGVLIYGYTF. The CDR3 bases are TGTGCCAGCAGCCAAGAAGGAGTACTCATCTATGGCTACACCTTC. The J gene is TRBJ1-2, the V gene TRBV4-2; D is unclear. Looked up from germline, CDR1 is LGHNA and CDR2 is YNFKEQ. The CDR3 runs 15 residues. V was pared by 0 bases and J by 4 bases, with 12 bases between.

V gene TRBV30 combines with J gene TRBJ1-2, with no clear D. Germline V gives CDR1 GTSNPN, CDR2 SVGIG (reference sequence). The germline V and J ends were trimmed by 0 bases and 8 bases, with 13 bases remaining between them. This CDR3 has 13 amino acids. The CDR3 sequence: CAWSVSPQGGYTF. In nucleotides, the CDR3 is TGTGCCTGGAGTGTATCCCCACAAGGGGGCTACACCTTC.

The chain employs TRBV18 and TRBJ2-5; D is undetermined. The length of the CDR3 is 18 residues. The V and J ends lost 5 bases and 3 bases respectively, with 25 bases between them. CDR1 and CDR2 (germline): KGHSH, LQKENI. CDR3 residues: CASSAILPGPGGKETQYF. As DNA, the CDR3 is TGTGCCAGCTCAGCTATCCTTCCGGGCCCCGGTGGGAAAGAGACCCAGTACTTC. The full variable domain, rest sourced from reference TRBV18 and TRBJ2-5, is NAGVMQNPRHLVRRRGQEARLRCSPMKGHSHVYWYRQLPEEGLKFMVYLQKENIIDESGMPKERFSAEFPKEGPSILRIQQVVRGDSAAYFCASSAILPGPGGKETQYFGPGTRLLVL.

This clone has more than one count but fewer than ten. The CDR3 sequence: CASSLEDRYSPLHF. DNA of the CDR3: TGCGCCAGCAGCCTCGAAGACAGATATTCACCCCTCCACTTT. This chain joins TRBV5-1 and TRBJ1-6, with D possibly matching TRBD1 (5 bases). The germline V gene has CDR1 SGHRS and CDR2 YFSETQ. The CDR3 sequence is 14 residues long. V lost 4 bases to trimming and J lost 8 bases, with 13 bases between them.

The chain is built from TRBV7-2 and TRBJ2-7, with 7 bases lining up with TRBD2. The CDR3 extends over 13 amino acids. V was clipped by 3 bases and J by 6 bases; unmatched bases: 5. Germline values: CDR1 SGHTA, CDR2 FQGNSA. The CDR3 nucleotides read TGTGCCAGCAGCTTGAGCGGGGTCCCCGAGCAGTACTTC. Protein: CASSLSGVPEQYF.

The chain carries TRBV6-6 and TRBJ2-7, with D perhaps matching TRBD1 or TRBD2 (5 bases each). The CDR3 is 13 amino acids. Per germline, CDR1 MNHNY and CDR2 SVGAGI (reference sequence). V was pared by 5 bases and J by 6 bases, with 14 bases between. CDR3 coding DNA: TGTGCCAGCAGTCCCGGTGGTGGGGGCGAGCAGTACTTC. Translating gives CASSPGGGGEQYF.

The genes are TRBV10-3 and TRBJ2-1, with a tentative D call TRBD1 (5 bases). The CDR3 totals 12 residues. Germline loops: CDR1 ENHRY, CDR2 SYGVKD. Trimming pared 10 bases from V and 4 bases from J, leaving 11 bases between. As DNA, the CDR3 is TGTGCCACCTCAAAGGGGTACAATGAGCAGTTCTTC. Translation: CATSKGYNEQFF.

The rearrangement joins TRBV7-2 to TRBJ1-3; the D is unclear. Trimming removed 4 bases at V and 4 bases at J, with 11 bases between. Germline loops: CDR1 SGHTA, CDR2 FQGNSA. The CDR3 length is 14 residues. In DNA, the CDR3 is TGTGCCAGCAGCTCTACCCGAGGGGGAAACACCATATATTTT. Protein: CASSSTRGGNTIYF.

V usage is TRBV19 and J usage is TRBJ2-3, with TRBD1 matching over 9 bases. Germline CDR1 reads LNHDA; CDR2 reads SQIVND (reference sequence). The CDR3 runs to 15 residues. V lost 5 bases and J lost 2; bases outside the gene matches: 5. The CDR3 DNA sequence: TGTGCCAGTAGTTCCTGGACAGGGGCCACAGATACGCAGTATTTT. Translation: CASSSWTGATDTQYF.